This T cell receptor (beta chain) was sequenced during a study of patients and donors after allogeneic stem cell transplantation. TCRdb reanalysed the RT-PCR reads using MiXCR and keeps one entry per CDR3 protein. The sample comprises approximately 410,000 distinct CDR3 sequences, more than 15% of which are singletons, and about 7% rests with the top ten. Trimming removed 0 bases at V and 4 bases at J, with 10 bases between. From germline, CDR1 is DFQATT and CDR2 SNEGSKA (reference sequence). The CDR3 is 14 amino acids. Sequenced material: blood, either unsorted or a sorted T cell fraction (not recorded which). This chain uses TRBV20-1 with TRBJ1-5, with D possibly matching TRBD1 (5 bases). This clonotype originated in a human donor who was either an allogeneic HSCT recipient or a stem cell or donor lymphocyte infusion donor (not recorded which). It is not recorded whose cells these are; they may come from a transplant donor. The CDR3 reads CSARDMSGNQPQHF. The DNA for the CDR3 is TGCAGTGCTAGAGATATGTCAGGGAATCAGCCCCAGCATTTT.